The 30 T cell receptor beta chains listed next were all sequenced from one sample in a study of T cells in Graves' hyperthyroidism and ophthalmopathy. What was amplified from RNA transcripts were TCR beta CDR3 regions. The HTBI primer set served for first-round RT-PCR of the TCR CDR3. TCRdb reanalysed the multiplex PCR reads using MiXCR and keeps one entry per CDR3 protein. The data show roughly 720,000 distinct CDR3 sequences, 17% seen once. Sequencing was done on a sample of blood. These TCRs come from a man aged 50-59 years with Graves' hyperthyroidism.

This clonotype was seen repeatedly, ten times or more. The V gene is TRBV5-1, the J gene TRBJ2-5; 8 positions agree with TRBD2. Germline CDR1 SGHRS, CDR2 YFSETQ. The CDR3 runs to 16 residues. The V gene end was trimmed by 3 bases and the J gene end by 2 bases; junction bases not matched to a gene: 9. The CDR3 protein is CASSSRTSGPQETQYF. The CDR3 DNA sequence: TGCGCCAGCAGCTCGCGTACTAGCGGACCACAAGAGACCCAGTACTTC.

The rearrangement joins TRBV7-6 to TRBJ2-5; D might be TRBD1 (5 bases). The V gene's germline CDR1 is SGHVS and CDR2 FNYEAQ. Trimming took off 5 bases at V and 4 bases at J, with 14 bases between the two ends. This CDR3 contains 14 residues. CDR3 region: CASSQWTTGETQYF. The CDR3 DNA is TGTGCCAGCAGCCAATGGACAACTGGAGAGACCCAGTACTTC.

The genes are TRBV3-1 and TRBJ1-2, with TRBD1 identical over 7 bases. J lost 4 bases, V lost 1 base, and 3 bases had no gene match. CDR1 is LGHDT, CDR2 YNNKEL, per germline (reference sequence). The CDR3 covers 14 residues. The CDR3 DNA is TGTGCCAGCAGCCAAGGCGGGACAGCCTATGGCTACACCTTC. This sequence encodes CASSQGGTAYGYTF. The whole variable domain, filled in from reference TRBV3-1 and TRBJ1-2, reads DTAVSQTPKYLVTQMGNDKSIKCEQNLGHDTMYWYKQDSKKFLKIMFSYNNKELIINETVPNRFSPKSPDKAHLNLHINSLELGDSAVYFCASSQGGTAYGYTFGSGTRLTVV.

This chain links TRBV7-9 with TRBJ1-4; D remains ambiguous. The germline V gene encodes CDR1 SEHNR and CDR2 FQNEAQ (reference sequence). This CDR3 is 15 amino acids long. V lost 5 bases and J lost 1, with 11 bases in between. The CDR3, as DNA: TGTGCCAGCAGCCTGACGGTGGGAACTAATGAAAAACTGTTTTTT. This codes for CASSLTVGTNEKLFF. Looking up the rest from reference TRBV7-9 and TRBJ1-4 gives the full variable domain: DTGVSQNPRHKITKRGQNVTFRCDPISEHNRLYWYRQTLGQGPEFLTYFQNEAQLEKSRLLSDRFSAERPKGSFSTLEIQRTEQGDSAMYLCASSLTVGTNEKLFFGSGTQLSVL.

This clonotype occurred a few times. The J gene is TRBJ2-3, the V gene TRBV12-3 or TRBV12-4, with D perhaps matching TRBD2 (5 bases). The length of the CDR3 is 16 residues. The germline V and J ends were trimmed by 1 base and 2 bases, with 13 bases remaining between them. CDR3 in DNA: TGTGCCAGCAGTTTAGGGGGAGCCCATTTCACAGATACGCAGTATTTT. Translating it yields CASSLGGAHFTDTQYF.

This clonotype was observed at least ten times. CDR3 in DNA: TGTGCCAGCAGTTCGCTTCCCACTAGCGGGAGGGCCCCGCAGTTCTTC. This sequence encodes CASSSLPTSGRAPQFF. The chain couples TRBV27 to TRBJ2-1, with TRBD2 matching over 13 bases. The CDR3 contains 16 residues. V was pared by 4 bases and J by 12 bases, with 12 bases of the junction left unmatched. The germline CDR1 and CDR2 sequences are MNHEY and SMNVEV (reference sequence).

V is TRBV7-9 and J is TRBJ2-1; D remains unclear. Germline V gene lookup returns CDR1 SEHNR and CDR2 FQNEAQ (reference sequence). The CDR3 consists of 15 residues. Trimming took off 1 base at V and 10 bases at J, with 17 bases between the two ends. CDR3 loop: CASSLGLTTMGEQFF. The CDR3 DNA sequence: TGTGCCAGCAGCTTAGGACTGACCACCATGGGAGAGCAGTTCTTC.

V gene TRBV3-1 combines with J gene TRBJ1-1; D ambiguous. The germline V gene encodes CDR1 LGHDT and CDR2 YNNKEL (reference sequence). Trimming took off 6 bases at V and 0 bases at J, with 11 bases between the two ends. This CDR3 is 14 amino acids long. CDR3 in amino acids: CASSKTDLNTEAFF. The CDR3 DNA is TGTGCCAGCAGTAAGACGGACCTGAACACTGAAGCTTTCTTT.

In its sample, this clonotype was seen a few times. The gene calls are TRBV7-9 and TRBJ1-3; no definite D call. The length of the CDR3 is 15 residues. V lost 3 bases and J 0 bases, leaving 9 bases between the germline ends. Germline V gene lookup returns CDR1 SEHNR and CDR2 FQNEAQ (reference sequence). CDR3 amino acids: CASSFRRLSGNTIYF. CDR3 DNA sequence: TGTGCCAGCAGCTTCCGACGGCTCTCTGGAAACACCATATATTTT.

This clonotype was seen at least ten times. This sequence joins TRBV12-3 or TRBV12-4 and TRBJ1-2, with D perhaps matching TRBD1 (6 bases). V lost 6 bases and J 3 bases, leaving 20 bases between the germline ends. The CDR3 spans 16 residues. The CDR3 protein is CASSNPGGLAHYGYTF. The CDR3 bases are TGTGCCAGCAGCAATCCGGGGGGCCTGGCCCACTATGGCTACACCTTC.

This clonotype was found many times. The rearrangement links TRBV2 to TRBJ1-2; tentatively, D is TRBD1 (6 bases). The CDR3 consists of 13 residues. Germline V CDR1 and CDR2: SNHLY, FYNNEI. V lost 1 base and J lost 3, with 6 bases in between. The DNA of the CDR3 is TGTGCCAGCAGTGAAGACAGGGACTATGGCTACACCTTC. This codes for CASSEDRDYGYTF.

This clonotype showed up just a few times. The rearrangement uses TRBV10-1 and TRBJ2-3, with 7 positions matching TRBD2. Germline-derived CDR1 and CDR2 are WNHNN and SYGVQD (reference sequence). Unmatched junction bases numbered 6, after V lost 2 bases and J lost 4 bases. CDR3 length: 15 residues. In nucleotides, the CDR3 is TGCGCCAGCAGTGAGGGCGGGAGCGGGTCAGATACGCAGTATTTT. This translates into CASSEGGSGSDTQYF.

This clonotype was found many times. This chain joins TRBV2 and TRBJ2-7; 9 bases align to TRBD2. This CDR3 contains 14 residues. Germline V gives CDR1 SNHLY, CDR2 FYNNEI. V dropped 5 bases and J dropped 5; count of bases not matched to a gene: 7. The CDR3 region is CASSSGGRANEQYF. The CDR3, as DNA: TGTGCCAGCAGTAGTGGCGGGAGGGCCAACGAGCAGTACTTC.

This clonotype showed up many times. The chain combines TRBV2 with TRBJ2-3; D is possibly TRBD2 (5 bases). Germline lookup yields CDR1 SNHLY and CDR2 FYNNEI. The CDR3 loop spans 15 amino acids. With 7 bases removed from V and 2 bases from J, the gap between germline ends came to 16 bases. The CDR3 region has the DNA TGTGCCAGCACTCCGCTGAGGGAGAACACAGATACGCAGTATTTT. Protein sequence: CASTPLRENTDTQYF.

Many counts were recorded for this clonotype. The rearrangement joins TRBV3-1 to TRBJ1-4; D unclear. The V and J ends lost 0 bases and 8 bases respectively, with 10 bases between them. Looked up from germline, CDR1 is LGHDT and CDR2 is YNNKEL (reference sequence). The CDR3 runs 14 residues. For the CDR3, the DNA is TGTGCCAGCAGCCAAGACACCAGAGGCGAAAAACTGTTTTTT. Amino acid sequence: CASSQDTRGEKLFF.

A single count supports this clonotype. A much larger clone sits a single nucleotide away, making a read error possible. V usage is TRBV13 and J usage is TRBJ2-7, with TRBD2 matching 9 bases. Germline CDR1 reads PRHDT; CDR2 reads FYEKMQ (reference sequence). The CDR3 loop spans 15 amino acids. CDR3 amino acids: CASSPTPGTSYQQYF. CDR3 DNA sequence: TGTGCCAGCAGCCCAACCCCGGGGACTAGCTACCAGCAGTACTTC.

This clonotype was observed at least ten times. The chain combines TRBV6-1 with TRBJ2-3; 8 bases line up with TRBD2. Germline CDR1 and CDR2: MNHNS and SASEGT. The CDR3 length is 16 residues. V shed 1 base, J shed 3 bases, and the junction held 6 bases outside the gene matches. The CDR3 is CASSEEGSGKTDTQYF. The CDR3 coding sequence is TGTGCCAGCAGTGAAGAGGGTAGCGGGAAAACAGATACGCAGTATTTT.

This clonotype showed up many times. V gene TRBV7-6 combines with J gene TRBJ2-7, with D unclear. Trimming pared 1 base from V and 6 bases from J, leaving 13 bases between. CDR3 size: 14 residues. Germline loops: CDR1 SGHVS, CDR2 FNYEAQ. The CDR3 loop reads CASSLGIGGPEQYF. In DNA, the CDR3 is TGTGCCAGCAGCTTAGGAATAGGCGGACCCGAGCAGTACTTC.

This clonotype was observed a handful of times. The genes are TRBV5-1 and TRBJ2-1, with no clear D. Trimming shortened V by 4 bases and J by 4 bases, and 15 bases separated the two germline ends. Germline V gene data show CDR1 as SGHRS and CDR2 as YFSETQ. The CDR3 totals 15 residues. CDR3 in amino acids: CASSNAVPPYNEQFF. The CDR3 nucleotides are TGCGCCAGCAGCAACGCGGTGCCTCCGTACAATGAGCAGTTCTTC.

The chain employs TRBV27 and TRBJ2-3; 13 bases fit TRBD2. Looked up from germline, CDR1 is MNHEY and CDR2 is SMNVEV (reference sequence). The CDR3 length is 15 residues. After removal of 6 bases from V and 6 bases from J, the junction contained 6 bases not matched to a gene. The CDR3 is CASSQGLAGSDTQYF. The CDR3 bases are TGTGCCAGCAGCCAGGGACTAGCGGGGTCGGATACGCAGTATTTT.

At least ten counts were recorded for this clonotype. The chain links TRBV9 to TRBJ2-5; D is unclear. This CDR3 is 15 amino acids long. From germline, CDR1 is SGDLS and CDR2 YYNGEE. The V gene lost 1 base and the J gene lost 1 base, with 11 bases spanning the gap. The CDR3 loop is CASSVSPGTQETQYF. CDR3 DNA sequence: TGTGCCAGCAGCGTATCACCCGGAACCCAAGAGACCCAGTACTTC.

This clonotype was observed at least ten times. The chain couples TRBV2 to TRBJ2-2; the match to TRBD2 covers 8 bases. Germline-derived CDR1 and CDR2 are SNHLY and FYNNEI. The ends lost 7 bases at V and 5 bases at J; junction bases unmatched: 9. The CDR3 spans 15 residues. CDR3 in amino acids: CASKGLAKITGELFF. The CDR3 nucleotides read TGTGCCAGCAAAGGACTAGCAAAAATTACCGGGGAGCTGTTTTTT. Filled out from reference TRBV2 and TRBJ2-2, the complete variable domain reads EPEVTQTPSHQVTQMGQEVILRCVPISNHLYFYWYRQILGQKVEFLVSFYNNEISEKSEIFDDQFSVERPDGSNFTLKIRSTKLEDSAMYFCASKGLAKITGELFFGEGSRLTVL.

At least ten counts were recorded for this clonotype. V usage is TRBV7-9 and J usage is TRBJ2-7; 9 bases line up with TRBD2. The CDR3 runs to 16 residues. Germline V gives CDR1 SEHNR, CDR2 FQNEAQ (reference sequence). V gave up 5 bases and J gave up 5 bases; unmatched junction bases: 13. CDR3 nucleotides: TGTGCCAGCAGCCCCAGGGGTAGTAGCGGGAGCCACGAGCAGTACTTC. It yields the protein CASSPRGSSGSHEQYF.

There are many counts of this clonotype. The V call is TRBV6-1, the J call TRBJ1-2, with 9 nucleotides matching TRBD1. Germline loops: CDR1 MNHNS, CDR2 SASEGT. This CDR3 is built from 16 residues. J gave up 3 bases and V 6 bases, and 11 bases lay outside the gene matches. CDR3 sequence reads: CASRTGTGQGHYGYTF. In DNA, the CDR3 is TGTGCCAGCAGAACGGGGACAGGGCAGGGCCACTATGGCTACACCTTC.

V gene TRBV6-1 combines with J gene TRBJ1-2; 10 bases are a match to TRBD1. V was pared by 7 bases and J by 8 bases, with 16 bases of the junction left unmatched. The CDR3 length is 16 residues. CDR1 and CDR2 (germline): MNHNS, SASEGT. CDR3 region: CASTKKARQGARGYTF. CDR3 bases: TGTGCCAGCACCAAAAAGGCCAGACAGGGGGCGCGGGGCTACACCTTC.

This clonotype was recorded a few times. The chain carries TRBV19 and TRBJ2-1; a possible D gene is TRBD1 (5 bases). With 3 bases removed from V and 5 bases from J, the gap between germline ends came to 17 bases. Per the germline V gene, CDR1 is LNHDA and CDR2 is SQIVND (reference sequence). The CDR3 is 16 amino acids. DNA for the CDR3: TGTGCCAGTAGTATTTCGTCCGGTACAGGTGACAATGAGCAGTTCTTC. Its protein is CASSISSGTGDNEQFF.

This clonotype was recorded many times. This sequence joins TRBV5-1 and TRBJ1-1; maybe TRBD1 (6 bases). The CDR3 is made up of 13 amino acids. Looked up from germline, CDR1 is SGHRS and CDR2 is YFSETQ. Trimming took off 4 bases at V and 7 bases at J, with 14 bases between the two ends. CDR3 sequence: CASSPPGAVEAFF. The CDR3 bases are TGCGCCAGCAGCCCCCCGGGGGCTGTTGAAGCTTTCTTT.

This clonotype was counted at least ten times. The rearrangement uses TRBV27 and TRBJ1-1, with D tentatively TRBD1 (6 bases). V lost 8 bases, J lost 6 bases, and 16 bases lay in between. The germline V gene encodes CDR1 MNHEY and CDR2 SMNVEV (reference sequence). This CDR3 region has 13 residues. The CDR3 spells CASSNGGHPEAFF. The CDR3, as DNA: TGTGCCAGCTCTAACGGGGGGCATCCTGAAGCTTTCTTT.

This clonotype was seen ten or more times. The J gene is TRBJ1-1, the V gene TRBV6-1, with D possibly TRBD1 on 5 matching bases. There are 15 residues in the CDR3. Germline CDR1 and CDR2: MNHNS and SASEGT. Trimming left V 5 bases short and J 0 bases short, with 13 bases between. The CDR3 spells CASSPGHSMNTEAFF. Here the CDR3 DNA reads TGTGCCAGCAGTCCCGGACACTCCATGAACACTGAAGCTTTCTTT.

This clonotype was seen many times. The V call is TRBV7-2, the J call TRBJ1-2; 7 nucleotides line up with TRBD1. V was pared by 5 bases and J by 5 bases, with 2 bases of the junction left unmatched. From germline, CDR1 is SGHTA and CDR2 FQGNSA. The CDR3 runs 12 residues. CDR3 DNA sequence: TGTGCCAGCAGCGGGGACAGATATGGCTACACCTTC. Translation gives CASSGDRYGYTF.